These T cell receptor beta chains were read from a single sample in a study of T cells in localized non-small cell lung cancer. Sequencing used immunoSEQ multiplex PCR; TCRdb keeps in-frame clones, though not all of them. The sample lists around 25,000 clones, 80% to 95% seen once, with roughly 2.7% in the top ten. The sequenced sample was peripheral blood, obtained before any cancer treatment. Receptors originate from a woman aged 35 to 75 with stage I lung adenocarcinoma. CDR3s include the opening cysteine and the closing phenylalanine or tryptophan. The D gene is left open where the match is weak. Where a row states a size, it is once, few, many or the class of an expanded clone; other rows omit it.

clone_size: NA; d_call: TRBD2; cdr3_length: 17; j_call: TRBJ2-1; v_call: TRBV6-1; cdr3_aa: CASSEFIGTSGSDEQFF; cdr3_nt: TGTGCCAGCAGTGAATTTATTGGGACTAGCGGGAGCGATGAGCAGTTCTTC
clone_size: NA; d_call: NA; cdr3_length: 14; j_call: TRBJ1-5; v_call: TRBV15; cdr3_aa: CATSRDTSNQPQHF; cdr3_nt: TGTGCCACCAGCAGAGACACGAGCAATCAGCCCCAGCATTTT
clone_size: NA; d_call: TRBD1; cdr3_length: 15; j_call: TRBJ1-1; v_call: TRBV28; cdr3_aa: CASMRPGTGGTEAFF; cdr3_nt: TGTGCCAGCATGAGACCCGGGACAGGGGGTACTGAAGCTTTCTTT
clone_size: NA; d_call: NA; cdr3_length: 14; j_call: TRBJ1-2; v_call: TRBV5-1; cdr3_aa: CASSSAATLYGYTF; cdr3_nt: TGCGCCAGCAGTTCGGCGGCCACCCTCTATGGCTACACCTTC
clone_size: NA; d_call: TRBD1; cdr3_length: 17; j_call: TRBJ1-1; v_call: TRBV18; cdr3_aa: CASSPPLGQGALPEAFF; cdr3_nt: TGTGCCAGCTCACCACCGTTGGGACAGGGGGCGCTTCCTGAAGCTTTCTTT
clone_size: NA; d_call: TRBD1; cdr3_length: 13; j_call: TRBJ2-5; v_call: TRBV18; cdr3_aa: CASSPRTGETQYF; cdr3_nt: TGTGCCAGCTCACCACGGACAGGGGAGACCCAGTACTTC
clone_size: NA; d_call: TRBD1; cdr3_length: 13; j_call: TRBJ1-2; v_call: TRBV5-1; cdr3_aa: CASSLRQGYGYTF; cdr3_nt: TGCGCCAGCAGCTTGAGACAGGGCTATGGCTACACCTTC
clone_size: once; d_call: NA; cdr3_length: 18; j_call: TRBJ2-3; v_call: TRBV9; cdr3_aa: CASSAAGTPTIFTDTQYF; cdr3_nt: TGTGCCAGCAGCGCCGCCGGGACCCCCACCATCTTCACAGATACGCAGTATTTT
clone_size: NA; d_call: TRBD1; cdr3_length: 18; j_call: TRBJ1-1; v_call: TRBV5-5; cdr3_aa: CASSFFLRATGENTEAFF; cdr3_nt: TGTGCCAGCAGCTTCTTTTTAAGGGCGACAGGGGAGAACACTGAAGCTTTCTTT
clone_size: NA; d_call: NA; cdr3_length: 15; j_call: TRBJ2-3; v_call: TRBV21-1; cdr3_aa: CASSTGDLPTDTQYF; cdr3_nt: TGTGCCAGCAGCACTGGGGACCTCCCCACAGATACGCAGTATTTT
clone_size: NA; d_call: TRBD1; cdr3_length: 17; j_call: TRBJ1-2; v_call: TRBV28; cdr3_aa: CASSLEVGTGGAHGYTF; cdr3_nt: TGTGCCAGCAGTTTAGAGGTGGGGACAGGGGGCGCCCATGGCTACACCTTC
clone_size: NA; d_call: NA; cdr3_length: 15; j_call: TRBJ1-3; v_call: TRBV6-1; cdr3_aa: CASSVPRASGNTIYF; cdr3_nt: TGTGCCAGCAGTGTACCCAGGGCCTCTGGAAACACCATATATTTT
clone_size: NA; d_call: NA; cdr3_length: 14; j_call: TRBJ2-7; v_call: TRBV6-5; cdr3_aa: CASGGTESFREQYF; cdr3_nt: TGTGCCAGCGGCGGGACAGAAAGTTTCCGAGAGCAGTACTTC
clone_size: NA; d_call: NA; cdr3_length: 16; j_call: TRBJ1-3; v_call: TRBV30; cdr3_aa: CAWSDVGRGRGNTIYF; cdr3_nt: TGTGCCTGGAGTGATGTAGGAAGGGGACGTGGAAACACCATATATTTT
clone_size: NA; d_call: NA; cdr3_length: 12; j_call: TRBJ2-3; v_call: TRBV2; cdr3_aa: CASSGIADTQYF; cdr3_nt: TGTGCCAGCAGCGGGATAGCAGATACGCAGTATTTT
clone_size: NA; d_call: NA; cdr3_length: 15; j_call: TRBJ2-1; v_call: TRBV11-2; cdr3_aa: CASSFRAEIYNEQFF; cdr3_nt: TGTGCCAGCAGCTTTAGGGCAGAGATATACAATGAGCAGTTCTTC
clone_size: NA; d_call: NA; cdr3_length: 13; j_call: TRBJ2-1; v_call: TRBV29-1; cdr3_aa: CSVEGGLTGRAFF; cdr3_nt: TGCAGCGTTGAAGGGGGCCTTACAGGGAGGGCGTTCTTC
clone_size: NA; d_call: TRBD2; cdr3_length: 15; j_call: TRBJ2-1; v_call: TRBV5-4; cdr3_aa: CASSSGTSWGNEQFF; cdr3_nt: TGTGCCAGCAGCTCAGGGACTAGTTGGGGCAATGAGCAGTTCTTC
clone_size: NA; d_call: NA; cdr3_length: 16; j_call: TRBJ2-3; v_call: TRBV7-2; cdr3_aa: CASSLSPPPYTDTQYF; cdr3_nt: TGTGCCAGCAGCTTATCCCCCCCACCGTACACAGATACGCAGTATTTT
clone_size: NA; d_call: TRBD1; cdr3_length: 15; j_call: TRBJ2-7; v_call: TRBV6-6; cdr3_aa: CASSYDGTGSYEQYF; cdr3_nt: TGTGCCAGCAGTTACGATGGGACAGGGTCCTACGAGCAGTACTTC
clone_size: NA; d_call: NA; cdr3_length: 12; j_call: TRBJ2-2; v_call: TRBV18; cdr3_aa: CASSPETGELFF; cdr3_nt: TGTGCCAGCTCGCCCGAAACCGGGGAGCTGTTTTTT
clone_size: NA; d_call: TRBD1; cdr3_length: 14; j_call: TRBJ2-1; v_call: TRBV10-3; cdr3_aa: CAITPGQGVVEQFF; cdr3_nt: TGTGCCATCACTCCGGGACAGGGAGTAGTCGAGCAGTTCTTC
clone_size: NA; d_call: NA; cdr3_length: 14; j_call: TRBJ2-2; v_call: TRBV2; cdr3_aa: CASFRHIDTGELFF; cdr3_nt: TGTGCCAGCTTTAGACACATAGATACCGGGGAGCTGTTTTTT
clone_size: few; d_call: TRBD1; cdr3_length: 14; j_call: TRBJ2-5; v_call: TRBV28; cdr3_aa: CASSYRQGKKTQYF; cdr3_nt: TGTGCCAGCAGTTACAGACAGGGCAAGAAGACCCAGTACTTC
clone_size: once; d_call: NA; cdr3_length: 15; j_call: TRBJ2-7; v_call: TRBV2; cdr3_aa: CASSGNGFFDDEQYF; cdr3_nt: TGTGCCAGCAGCGGTAATGGTTTCTTTGATGACGAGCAGTACTTC